The source of this T cell receptor (beta chain) is a study of T cell clonotyping in hematopoietic cell transplantation. On the study more broadly: Recipients' pretransplant samples followed cytoreduction. Findings and caveats of the study: Broader posttransplant TCR repertoire diversity was predicted by graft donor and pretransplant recipient Inverse Simpson Index values. No sorting was done, leaving CD4 and CD8 contributions mixed.

Here immunoSEQ multiplex PCR was the method, and the copy in TCRdb shows in-frame clones only, minus some. The sample yields about 80,000 clones, 90% to 96% seen once. Documented time point: recipient sample about 28 days before transplant, after cytoreduction. The CDR3 runs 19 residues. The V gene end was trimmed by 6 bases and the J gene end by 4 bases; junction bases not matched to a gene: 17. The V gene's germline CDR1 is MDHEN and CDR2 SYDVKM. On this clone: Its specificity is unknown.

The source was peripheral blood mononuclear cells, collected before stem cell transplant. The TCR comes from a woman in her 50s with acute myeloid leukemia. Some clones in this sample may be carry-over from other donors' samples. The V call is TRBV28, the J call TRBJ2-7; TRBD2 matches at 14 bases. Here the CDR3 DNA reads TGTGCCAGCAGAGATGATGCCGGACTAGCGGGAGGAAATAGGTACGAGCAGTACTTC. Its protein is CASRDDAGLAGGNRYEQYF.